What follows is one TCR beta chain and its context. The CDR3 is 12 amino acids. Germline V lookup: CDR1 MDHEN, CDR2 SYDVKM. V was cut by 4 bases and J by 4 bases, with 7 bases left in between. Assay: immunoSEQ multiplex PCR; the TCRdb copy retains only in-frame clones and omits some. This sample has 150,000 to 200,000 clones, with 80% to 90% found just once. The sample originates from a study of control samples from healthy donors and cancer patients. This sequence joins TRBV28 and TRBJ1-2, with D perhaps TRBD1 (6 bases). The sequencing sample was made of blood. The receptor was isolated from a woman aged 25 to 45 in good health. CDR3 in DNA: TGTGCCAGCAGTTCAGGGGTCTATGGCTACACCTTC. Its translation: CASSSGVYGYTF.